The entry below gives a single TCR beta chain sequence along with its context. Antigen: not known. The CDR3 is 14 residues long. Germline assignment: CDR1 SGHTA and CDR2 FQGNSA. V was shortened by 6 bases and J by 1 base, with 7 bases between the two germline ends. The data were produced by immunoSEQ multiplex PCR, yet TCRdb's version contains in-frame clones alone and is incomplete. This sample carries about 330,000 clones, roughly 90% of them seen once, and the ten largest clones take 5.5%. This record belongs to a study of Ad26.COV2.S vaccination and SARS-CoV-2 variants. Study-level background: Donor had been placed in the Ad26.COV2.S arm of the COV1001 trial. By the intramuscular route, Ad26.COV2.S was given once, or twice 56 days apart. Study-wide results and limits: Responses of T cells in total may have been underestimated by the TCR breadth and depth analyses.

Indicated treatment: around 19 received Ad26.COV2.S at low or high dose, single or two shots; 5 received placebo; per-sample allocation not given. Day 63 after the first vaccine or placebo injection was the time point for sampling. Expressing Wuhan-strain SARS-CoV-2 spike, an Ad26 vector served as the vaccine. The clonotype was recovered from a person aged 18-65 years who received the Ad26.COV2.S COVID-19 vaccine or a placebo. The chain combines TRBV7-2 with TRBJ2-6; no clear D. The sequenced sample was peripheral blood, obtained in a trial of Ad26.COV2.S vaccine versus placebo. CDR3 loop: CASRSLSGANVLTF. CDR3 DNA sequence: TGTGCCAGCAGATCTTTGTCTGGGGCCAACGTCCTGACTTTC. The whole variable domain, remainder taken from reference TRBV7-2 and TRBJ2-6, is GAGVSQSPSNKVTEKGKDVELRCDPISGHTALYWYRQSLGQGLEFLIYFQGNSAPDKSGLPSDRFSAERTGGSVSTLTIQRTQQEDSAVYLCASRSLSGANVLTFGAGSRLTVL.